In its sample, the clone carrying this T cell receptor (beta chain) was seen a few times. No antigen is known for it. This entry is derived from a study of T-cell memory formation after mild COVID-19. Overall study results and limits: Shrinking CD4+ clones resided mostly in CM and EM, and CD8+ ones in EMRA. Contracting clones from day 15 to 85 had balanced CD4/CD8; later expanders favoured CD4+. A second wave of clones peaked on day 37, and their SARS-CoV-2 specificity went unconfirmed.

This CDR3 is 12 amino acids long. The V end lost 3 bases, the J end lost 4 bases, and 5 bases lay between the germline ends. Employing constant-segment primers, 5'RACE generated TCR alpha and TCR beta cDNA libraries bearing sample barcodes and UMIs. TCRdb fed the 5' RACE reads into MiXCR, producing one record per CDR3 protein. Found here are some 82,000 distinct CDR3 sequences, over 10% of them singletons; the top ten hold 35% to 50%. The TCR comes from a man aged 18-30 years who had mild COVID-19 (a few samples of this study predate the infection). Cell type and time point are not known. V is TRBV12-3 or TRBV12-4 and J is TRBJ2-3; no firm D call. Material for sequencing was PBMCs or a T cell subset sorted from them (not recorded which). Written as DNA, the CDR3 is TGTGCCAGCAGTTTCGTACCAGATACGCAGTATTTT. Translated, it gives CASSFVPDTQYF.